The rows below give T cell receptor beta chains drawn from one sample of a study of regulatory T cells in long-lasting Graves disease. TCRdb re-called the multiplex PCR reads with MiXCR, one entry per CDR3 protein. In the table there are over 500,000 distinct CDR3 sequences, 15% to 20% of which are singletons. These data were likewise used in another study, on T cells in Graves' hyperthyroidism and ophthalmopathy.

Material: peripheral blood mononuclear cells (PBMCs), obtained at new diagnosis, from a patient treated with antithyroid drugs. Receptors were obtained from a woman aged 25 to 39 with Graves disease. Both conserved end residues are trimmed from each CDR3. Each record gives: D gene, clone size, J gene, V gene, CDR3 protein. The D gene is left open where the match is weak. Clone size is shown for a subset of rows, as once, few, many or a class of expanded clone.

d_call: TRBD2; clone_size: .; j_call: TRBJ2-1; v_call: TRBV20-1; cdr3_aa: SARPSGRARNEQF
d_call: TRBD1; clone_size: few; j_call: TRBJ2-2; v_call: TRBV11-1; cdr3_aa: ASSLDRDPGELF
d_call: TRBD2; clone_size: .; j_call: TRBJ2-7; v_call: TRBV6-5; cdr3_aa: ASSYAAGGASYEQY
d_call: TRBD1; clone_size: many; j_call: TRBJ1-2; v_call: TRBV6-1; cdr3_aa: ASRMGQNYGYT
d_call: TRBD2; clone_size: .; j_call: TRBJ2-1; v_call: TRBV9; cdr3_aa: ASSAGGGAHNEQF
d_call: TRBD2; clone_size: many; j_call: TRBJ2-1; v_call: TRBV6-2/TRBV6-3; cdr3_aa: ASITLAGTNYNEQF
d_call: TRBD2; clone_size: few; j_call: TRBJ2-3; v_call: TRBV6-1; cdr3_aa: ASRGLVSTDTQY
d_call: TRBD2; clone_size: once; j_call: TRBJ2-1; v_call: TRBV6-5; cdr3_aa: ASSYRRVSGIYNEQF
d_call: .; clone_size: .; j_call: TRBJ1-6; v_call: TRBV3-1; cdr3_aa: ASRFGGSPLH
d_call: .; clone_size: many; j_call: TRBJ2-7; v_call: TRBV20-1; cdr3_aa: SAPPTSPEQY
d_call: .; clone_size: .; j_call: TRBJ2-2; v_call: TRBV5-5; cdr3_aa: ASSLVWGGELF
d_call: TRBD1; clone_size: many; j_call: TRBJ2-2; v_call: TRBV5-1; cdr3_aa: ASSLLSGTGGGGELF
d_call: .; clone_size: few; j_call: TRBJ1-5; v_call: TRBV20-1; cdr3_aa: SASRARAFGSNQPQH
d_call: .; clone_size: .; j_call: TRBJ2-7; v_call: TRBV14; cdr3_aa: ASSQTGTYEQY
d_call: TRBD2; clone_size: few; j_call: TRBJ2-1; v_call: TRBV10-3; cdr3_aa: ATDKPGLAGVGEQF
d_call: TRBD1; clone_size: many; j_call: TRBJ1-1; v_call: TRBV7-9; cdr3_aa: ASSWTGGLTEAF
d_call: TRBD1; clone_size: .; j_call: TRBJ1-1; v_call: TRBV10-3; cdr3_aa: AISRDRAGSEAF
d_call: TRBD1; clone_size: .; j_call: TRBJ1-2; v_call: TRBV6-1; cdr3_aa: ASSRDRTNYGYT
d_call: .; clone_size: .; j_call: TRBJ2-5; v_call: TRBV6-2/TRBV6-3; cdr3_aa: ASSSGSRETQY
d_call: TRBD1; clone_size: .; j_call: TRBJ2-1; v_call: TRBV20-1; cdr3_aa: SAIQGVFSYNEQF
d_call: .; clone_size: many; j_call: TRBJ1-1; v_call: TRBV27; cdr3_aa: ASSKDLNTEAF
d_call: TRBD1; clone_size: few; j_call: TRBJ2-7; v_call: TRBV5-1; cdr3_aa: ASSDGTGAYEQY
d_call: TRBD2; clone_size: .; j_call: TRBJ2-7; v_call: TRBV3-1; cdr3_aa: ASSQELGGLAGNYEQY
d_call: .; clone_size: .; j_call: TRBJ1-1; v_call: TRBV5-6; cdr3_aa: ASSFSSQSLDSAF
d_call: TRBD1; clone_size: .; j_call: TRBJ1-2; v_call: TRBV7-6; cdr3_aa: ASSLASRQGADGYT
d_call: .; clone_size: few; j_call: TRBJ2-7; v_call: TRBV25-1; cdr3_aa: ATTSWTGYEQY
d_call: .; clone_size: .; j_call: TRBJ2-2; v_call: TRBV28; cdr3_aa: ASRGRVLNTGELF
d_call: .; clone_size: many; j_call: TRBJ1-1; v_call: TRBV9; cdr3_aa: ASSVGTPLNTEAF
d_call: .; clone_size: many; j_call: TRBJ2-7; v_call: TRBV11-2; cdr3_aa: ASSSNPDPRASYEQY
d_call: TRBD1; clone_size: few; j_call: TRBJ2-1; v_call: TRBV19; cdr3_aa: ASSIGGTGMGLAEQF
d_call: TRBD1; clone_size: .; j_call: TRBJ2-1; v_call: TRBV5-5; cdr3_aa: ASSPPPGQGGGGGQF
d_call: TRBD1; clone_size: few; j_call: TRBJ1-5; v_call: TRBV6-5; cdr3_aa: ASSYSRGLSNQPQH